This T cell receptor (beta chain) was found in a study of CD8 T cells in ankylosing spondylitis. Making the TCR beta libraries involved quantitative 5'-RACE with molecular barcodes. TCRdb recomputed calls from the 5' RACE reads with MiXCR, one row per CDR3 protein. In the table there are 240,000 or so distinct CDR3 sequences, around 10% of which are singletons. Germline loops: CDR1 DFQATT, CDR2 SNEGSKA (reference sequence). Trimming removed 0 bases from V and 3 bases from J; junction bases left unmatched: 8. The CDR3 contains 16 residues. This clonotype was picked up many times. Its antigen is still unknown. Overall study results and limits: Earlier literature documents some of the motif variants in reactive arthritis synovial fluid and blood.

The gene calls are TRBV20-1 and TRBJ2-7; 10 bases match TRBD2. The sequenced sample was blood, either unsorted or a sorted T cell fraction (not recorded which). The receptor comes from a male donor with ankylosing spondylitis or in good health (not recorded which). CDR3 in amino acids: CSARDWQREGLYEQYF. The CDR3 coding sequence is TGCAGTGCTAGAGATTGGCAGCGGGAGGGCCTCTACGAGCAGTACTTC.